This T cell receptor (beta chain) was documented in a study of blood T cell repertoires in COVID-19. At the level of the study: The analysed material was cDNA or gDNA that came from T cells, B-cell-depleted T cells, or PBMCs.

V lost 11 bases to trimming and J lost 2 bases, with 17 bases between them. Germline CDR1 is SGHTA and CDR2 is FQGNSA. The CDR3 is 14 amino acids. This clone was counted between two and nine times. Original analysis: It was from reference gene primer amplification that nucleated cell counts were estimated. Method: immunoSEQ multiplex PCR; TCRdb's copy keeps in-frame clones and lacks some. The V and J calls and clone size are taken from that table; D and trimming were inferred from the DNA. Seen here are 120,000 or so clones, around nine tenths observed once, and the top ten hold more than 2%. The V and J genes are TRBV7-2 and TRBJ2-3, with D perhaps matching TRBD1 (6 bases). The receptor was isolated from a woman aged 45 to 65 with acute or convalescent COVID-19. Source material: peripheral blood. CDR3 amino acids: CASSRQGSTDTQYF. The CDR3 DNA follows: TGTGCCTCCTCCCGGCAGGGGTCCACAGATACGCAGTATTTT. Variable domain in full (rest from reference TRBV7-2 and TRBJ2-3): GAGVSQSPSNKVTEKGKDVELRCDPISGHTALYWYRQSLGQGLEFLIYFQGNSAPDKSGLPSDRFSAERTGGSVSTLTIQRTQQEDSAVYLCASSRQGSTDTQYFGPGTRLTVL.